These T cell receptor beta chains were read from a single sample in a study of blood T cell repertoires in COVID-19. The method was immunoSEQ multiplex PCR; TCRdb's version includes in-frame clones alone and lacks a portion of them. The table shows tens of thousands of clones, with approximately 90% occurring only once. The sample consisted of peripheral blood. The source is a man aged 60 to 75 with acute or convalescent COVID-19. The CDR3 runs from the conserved cysteine through the conserved F or W. The order of the fields is clone size, V gene, D gene, J gene, CDR3 protein, CDR3 DNA. The D gene is left open where the match is weak. Size is omitted from some rows. Given values are once, few, many or a class for expanded clones.

NA	TRBV20-1	TRBD1	TRBJ1-3	CSASSVGGQGLSGNTIYF	TGCAGTGCTAGTTCGGTGGGGGGACAGGGCCTCTCTGGAAACACCATATATTTT
NA	TRBV19	TRBD1	TRBJ2-5	CASSPDRGAKTQYF	TGTGCCAGTAGTCCGGACAGGGGTGCGAAGACCCAGTACTTC
NA	TRBV7-9	NA	TRBJ2-1	CASHRGGNEQFF	TGTGCCAGCCATAGGGGGGGGAATGAGCAGTTCTTC
NA	TRBV6-6	NA	TRBJ1-1	CASSYPLGGATEAFF	TGTGCCAGCAGTTACCCCCTGGGGGGGGCCACTGAAGCTTTCTTT
NA	TRBV11-2	NA	TRBJ1-2	CASSVGINYGYTF	TGTGCCAGCAGCGTCGGGATAAACTATGGCTACACCTTC
NA	TRBV6-5	NA	TRBJ1-1	CASSSVDRFFTEAFF	TGTGCCAGCAGTTCGGTTGACAGGTTTTTCACTGAAGCTTTCTTT
NA	TRBV27	NA	TRBJ1-6	CASSWGRGNSPLHF	TGTGCCAGCAGCTGGGGGAGGGGTAATTCACCCCTCCACTTT
NA	TRBV5-1	NA	TRBJ1-2	CASSLQASTTYTF	TGCGCCAGCAGCTTGCAGGCTTCCACGACCTACACCTTC
NA	TRBV7-6	TRBD2	TRBJ2-5	CASSLEGTRLQETQYF	TGTGCCAGCAGCTTAGAGGGGACTAGGCTGCAAGAGACCCAGTACTTC
NA	TRBV9	NA	TRBJ1-3	CASSVAGSSGNTIYF	TGTGCCAGCAGCGTAGCCGGGAGCTCTGGAAACACCATATATTTT
NA	TRBV19	NA	TRBJ2-6	CASSSSRDNVAGANVLTF	TGTGCCAGTAGTTCATCCCGGGACAATGTGGCCGGGGCCAACGTCCTGACTTTC
once	TRBV11-2	TRBD1	TRBJ2-7	CASSLGGGDREYF	TGTGCCAGCAGCTTGGGGGGAGGGGACAGGGAATACTTC
NA	TRBV29-1	TRBD1	TRBJ1-5	CSVRDDRVGPQHF	TGCAGCGTTCGGGACGACAGGGTTGGTCCCCAGCATTTT
few	TRBV3-1/TRBV3-2	NA	TRBJ1-6	CASSQVRQKNSPLHF	TGTGCCAGCAGCCAAGTTCGACAGAAGAATTCACCCCTCCACTTT
NA	TRBV19	TRBD2	TRBJ2-1	CASSPERGPWFF	TGTGCCAGTAGTCCTGAGCGGGGCCCTTGGTTCTTC
NA	TRBV5-4	NA	TRBJ1-1	CATSSGLGETEAFF	TGTGCCACCAGTAGCGGTTTGGGGGAAACTGAAGCTTTCTTT
NA	TRBV15	NA	TRBJ1-1	CATSRDQPGPGGTEAFF	TGTGCCACCAGCAGAGACCAACCGGGACCCGGGGGCACTGAAGCTTTCTTT
NA	TRBV19	NA	TRBJ2-1	CASSPTDPVWDNEQFF	TGTGCCAGTAGCCCGACAGATCCCGTTTGGGACAATGAGCAGTTCTTC
NA	TRBV7-9	NA	TRBJ1-5	CASSLVPNQPQHF	TGTGCCAGCAGCTTAGTCCCTAATCAGCCCCAGCATTTT
once	TRBV11-2	TRBD2	TRBJ2-7	CASSSLAGGSYEQYF	TGTGCCAGCAGCTCACTAGCGGGGGGGAGTTACGAGCAGTACTTC
NA	TRBV6-6	NA	TRBJ1-2	CASSYSENYGYTF	TGTGCCAGCAGTTACTCGGAGAACTATGGCTACACCTTC
NA	TRBV5-1	NA	TRBJ2-1	CASSGDVGDFYNEQFF	TGCGCCAGCAGCGGGGACGTCGGGGACTTTTACAATGAGCAGTTCTTC
NA	TRBV29-1	TRBD1	TRBJ1-1	CSAYRGVTEAFF	TGCAGCGCTTACAGGGGGGTAACTGAAGCTTTCTTT
NA	TRBV5-1	NA	TRBJ2-1	CASSFWGGQEGQFF	TGCGCCAGCAGCTTTTGGGGGGGACAGGAGGGGCAGTTCTTC
NA	TRBV5-1	TRBD1	TRBJ1-1	CASSLISGTGDTEAFF	TGCGCCAGCAGCTTAATTTCCGGGACAGGGGACACTGAAGCTTTCTTT
NA	TRBV10-3	TRBD2	TRBJ2-5	CAISTGGSETQYF	TGTGCCATCAGTACGGGGGGGAGTGAGACCCAGTACTTC
NA	TRBV19	NA	TRBJ2-2	CASRTAGQLPTGELFF	TGTGCCAGTAGAACAGCCGGACAGCTGCCCACCGGGGAGCTGTTTTTT
NA	TRBV27	NA	TRBJ2-7	CASSLGPPYEQYF	TGTGCCAGCAGTTTGGGGCCGCCCTACGAGCAGTACTTC
NA	TRBV9	TRBD1	TRBJ2-2	CASSVGWTGEAGELFF	TGTGCCAGCAGCGTAGGATGGACAGGGGAAGCCGGGGAGCTGTTTTTT
NA	TRBV19	TRBD2	TRBJ2-6	CASRESGAGANVLTF	TGTGCCAGTAGGGAGAGCGGGGCTGGGGCCAACGTCCTGACTTTC
NA	TRBV7-3	NA	TRBJ2-5	CASSPWGGASETQYF	TGTGCCAGCAGCCCCTGGGGGGGGGCCTCGGAGACCCAGTACTTC
NA	TRBV5-6	NA	TRBJ2-3	CASSLAYADTQYF	TGTGCCAGCAGCTTGGCGTATGCAGATACGCAGTATTTT
NA	TRBV19	NA	TRBJ2-7	CASSIPGRVLYEQYF	TGTGCCAGTAGTATCCCCGGCAGGGTCCTGTACGAGCAGTACTTC
NA	TRBV10-1	TRBD1	TRBJ1-2	CASSGGTGPDYGYTF	TGCGCCAGCAGTGGGGGGACAGGACCGGACTATGGCTACACCTTC
NA	TRBV7-9	NA	TRBJ1-4	CASSLAGGLNEKLFF	TGTGCCAGCAGCTTAGCTGGGGGCCTGAATGAAAAACTGTTTTTT
NA	TRBV6-1	NA	TRBJ2-2	CASSEVLDRRRTGELFF	TGTGCCAGCAGTGAAGTATTGGACAGAAGACGGACCGGGGAGCTGTTTTTT
NA	TRBV3-1/TRBV3-2	NA	TRBJ2-7	CASSQDRVFYEQYF	TGTGCCAGCAGCCAAGACCGAGTTTTCTACGAGCAGTACTTC
NA	TRBV29-1	NA	TRBJ2-2	CSVGPRGNTGELFF	TGCAGCGTTGGACCTAGGGGAAACACCGGGGAGCTGTTTTTT
NA	TRBV28	TRBD1	TRBJ1-3	CASSADRGEGNTIYF	TGTGCCAGCAGTGCCGACAGGGGCGAAGGAAACACCATATATTTT
NA	TRBV9	NA	TRBJ1-5	CASSVDGSSNQPQHF	TGTGCCAGCAGCGTAGATGGCAGTAGCAATCAGCCCCAGCATTTT
NA	TRBV5-1	NA	TRBJ2-3	CASSFDIGTSTDTQYF	TGCGCCAGCAGCTTCGATATTGGCACCTCCACAGATACGCAGTATTTT
NA	TRBV7-3	NA	TRBJ2-2	CASSLTGGAPGELFF	TGTGCCAGCAGCCTGACTGGGGGCGCCCCCGGGGAGCTGTTTTTT
NA	TRBV13	TRBD1	TRBJ2-3	CASSLVGGPTDTQYF	TGTGCCAGCAGCTTAGTAGGGGGCCCCACAGATACGCAGTATTTT
NA	TRBV2	NA	TRBJ2-3	CASLGRGTDTQYF	TGTGCCAGCTTAGGCAGGGGCACAGATACGCAGTATTTT
NA	TRBV6-1	NA	TRBJ2-7	CASSALGGAFDYEQYF	TGTGCCAGCAGTGCCCTTGGGGGGGCTTTCGACTACGAGCAGTACTTC
NA	TRBV11-2	NA	TRBJ1-2	CASSLTQPYGYTF	TGTGCCAGCAGCCTAACCCAACCGTATGGCTACACCTTC
NA	TRBV6-4	NA	TRBJ2-7	CASRQGPNSYEQYF	TGTGCCAGCAGACAGGGACCGAACTCCTACGAGCAGTACTTC
NA	TRBV3-1/TRBV3-2	NA	TRBJ2-6	CASSHPTERANVLTF	TGTGCCAGCAGCCATCCGACTGAGAGGGCCAACGTCCTGACTTTC
NA	TRBV19	TRBD2	TRBJ2-1	CASSIGGLAGPRGEQFF	TGTGCCAGTAGTATAGGTGGGCTAGCGGGCCCTCGGGGGGAGCAGTTCTTC
NA	TRBV18	NA	TRBJ2-7	CASSQIDGGASYEQYF	TGTGCCAGCTCACAAATCGACGGGGGAGCCTCCTACGAGCAGTACTTC
NA	TRBV7-9	TRBD1	TRBJ1-1	CASSFSQGASEAFF	TGTGCCAGCAGCTTCTCCCAGGGGGCGTCTGAAGCTTTCTTT
NA	TRBV14	NA	TRBJ1-2	CASSQGLGRNYGYTF	TGTGCCAGCAGCCAAGGTTTGGGGCGTAACTATGGCTACACCTTC
once	TRBV18	NA	TRBJ1-1	CASSPQGGRTEAFF	TGTGCCAGCTCACCGCAGGGTGGGCGCACTGAAGCTTTCTTT